These 17 T cell receptor beta chains were all obtained from the same sample, sequenced in a study of cytomegalovirus exposure and HLA in healthy donors. Use of 60 Vbeta and 13 Jbeta primers characterized the PCR. Produced via immunoSEQ multiplex PCR; TCRdb's table is partial and in-frame only. Among fewer than 70,000 clones listed, just under 85% were seen once. Sequenced: PBMCs. Source of these receptors: a man aged 35-49 years in good health and CMV-seronegative.

The table lists this clone with a count of one. The chain has TRBV2 and TRBJ2-3, with D tentatively TRBD2 (5 bases). Germline CDR1 and CDR2: SNHLY and FYNNEI. Trimming left V 5 bases short and J 3 bases short, with 15 bases between. CDR3 length: 15 amino acids. This CDR3 reads CASSRREFATDTQYF. The CDR3 DNA reads TGTGCCAGCAGTCGAAGGGAGTTTGCGACAGATACGCAGTATTTT.

Only a few counts were recorded for this clone. The V and J genes are TRBV4-3 and TRBJ1-2; 9 positions agree with TRBD1. Germline-derived CDR1 and CDR2 are LGHNA and YSLEER. This CDR3 is 15 amino acids long. J was trimmed by 2 bases and V by 8 bases; bases with no gene match: 9. DNA for the CDR3: TGCGCCAGCCGCAAAGCCGGGACAGGGAACTATGGCTACACCTTC. As protein: CASRKAGTGNYGYTF.

The chain joins TRBV18 to TRBJ2-7; TRBD1 aligns across 7 bases. V shed 2 bases and J 6 bases; nucleotides not matched to a gene: 7. The CDR3 runs 14 residues. Germline V gene data show CDR1 as KGHSH and CDR2 as LQKENI. The CDR3 nucleotides read TGTGCCAGCTCACCAGAGGGGGCGCGGATCGAGCAGTACGTC. This codes for CASSPEGARIEQYV.

The rearrangement joins TRBV13 to TRBJ2-3; D perhaps matches TRBD1 (7 bases). V lost 2 bases, J lost 9 bases, and 18 bases lay in between. This CDR3 is 15 amino acids long. The germline CDR1 and CDR2 sequences are PRHDT and FYEKMQ (reference sequence). The CDR3 reads CASSLRQGGVGTQYF. As DNA, the CDR3 is TGTGCCAGCAGCTTAAGACAGGGCGGGGTAGGCACGCAGTATTTT.

The V call is TRBV5-5, the J call TRBJ1-1; maybe TRBD1 (5 bases). The CDR3 totals 15 residues. V lost 1 base and J lost 6, with 16 bases in between. The germline gives CDR1 SGHKS, CDR2 YYEKEE (reference sequence). CDR3 nucleotides: TGTGCCAGCAGCTTGTGGGGCGTTGGTCTGGCTGAAGCTTTCTTT. Residues: CASSLWGVGLAEAFF.

This chain links TRBV5-6 with TRBJ1-5; no firm D call. This CDR3 spans 13 amino acids. The V gene lost 0 bases and the J gene lost 6 bases, with 7 bases spanning the gap. Germline CDR1 reads SGHDT; CDR2 reads YYEEEE. CDR3 coding DNA: TGTGCCAGCAGCTTGGCGGGTAGTCAGCCCCAGCATTTT. Its protein is CASSLAGSQPQHF.

The rearrangement joins TRBV10-2 to TRBJ1-6; 8 bases map to TRBD1. The length of the CDR3 is 12 residues. Trimming took 7 bases from V and 12 from J; bases not matched to a gene: 5. Germline-derived CDR1 and CDR2 are WSHSY and SAAADI. The CDR3 region is CASTPDREPLHF. CDR3 bases: TGCGCCAGCACACCGGACAGGGAACCCCTCCACTTT.

This sequence joins TRBV7-9 and TRBJ2-1; possibly TRBD1 for D (7 bases). In germline, CDR1 is SEHNR, CDR2 FQNEAQ (reference sequence). This CDR3 is built from 15 residues. V gave up 4 bases and J gave up 4 bases, with 14 bases separating them. The DNA for the CDR3 is TGTGCCAGCAGCTCCACAGGGGAGGATTACAATGAGCAGTTCTTC. Encoded protein: CASSSTGEDYNEQFF. Complete variable domain (other parts from reference TRBV7-9 and TRBJ2-1): DTGVSQNPRHKITKRGQNVTFRCDPISEHNRLYWYRQTLGQGPEFLTYFQNEAQLEKSRLLSDRFSAERPKGSFSTLEIQRTEQGDSAMYLCASSSTGEDYNEQFFGPGTRLTVL.

This chain joins TRBV19 and TRBJ2-1; D possibly corresponds to TRBD2 (6 bases). The CDR3 is 14 amino acids. Germline CDR1 and CDR2: LNHDA and SQIVND (reference sequence). The V end lost 7 bases, the J end lost 0 bases, and 10 bases lay between the germline ends. The CDR3 protein is CASKEGGSYNEQFF. The CDR3, as DNA: TGTGCCAGTAAGGAGGGTGGCTCCTACAATGAGCAGTTCTTC.

CDR3 in amino acids: CAWTEPVSSHNSPLHF. CDR3 sequence (DNA): TGTGCCTGGACAGAACCTGTTTCTTCTCATAATTCACCCCTCCACTTT. The rearrangement links TRBV30 to TRBJ1-6; D not certain. The V and J ends lost 4 bases and 5 bases respectively, with 18 bases between them. The V gene's germline CDR1 is GTSNPN and CDR2 SVGIG (reference sequence). This CDR3 is built from 16 residues.

The chain links TRBV19 to TRBJ2-7; D unclear. Germline V CDR1 and CDR2: LNHDA, SQIVND (reference sequence). This CDR3 comprises 13 residues. Trimming took off 6 bases at V and 3 bases at J, with 12 bases between the two ends. Here the CDR3 DNA reads TGTGCCAGTAGCCCCTCCCGAGACTACGAGCAGTACTTC. Protein product: CASSPSRDYEQYF.

This chain uses TRBV27 with TRBJ1-6; no firm D call. CDR1 is MNHEY and CDR2 is SMNVEV in the germline V gene (reference sequence). Between the trimmed V and J ends, which lost 5 bases and 8 bases, there was a span of 10 bases. The length of the CDR3 is 13 residues. In nucleotides, the CDR3 is TGTGCCAGCAGTCCCCGCCCGGATTCACCCCTCCACTTT. Amino acids: CASSPRPDSPLHF.

The rearrangement links TRBV7-6 to TRBJ1-5, with no clear D. Between the trimmed V and J ends, which lost 1 base and 10 bases, there was a span of 11 bases. The CDR3 is 13 residues long. Germline CDR1 SGHVS, CDR2 FNYEAQ. The CDR3 DNA follows: TGTGCCAGCAGCTTAGATCCCCGGGGTCCCCAGCATTTT. Translation: CASSLDPRGPQHF.

V is TRBV6-5 and J is TRBJ1-6; 9 bases are shared with TRBD1. Germline V gives CDR1 MNHEY, CDR2 SVGAGI. The length of the CDR3 is 14 residues. V lost 4 bases and J lost 9; bases outside the gene matches: 4. The CDR3 DNA reads TGTGCCAGCAGTTTGACAGGGGGTAGTTCACCCCTCCACTTT. Residues: CASSLTGGSSPLHF.

The chain links TRBV6-5 to TRBJ1-2, with 11 bases that match TRBD1. After removal of 0 bases from V and 3 bases from J, the junction contained 3 bases not matched to a gene. Germline V gene lookup returns CDR1 MNHEY and CDR2 SVGAGI. This CDR3 spans 16 amino acids. CDR3 DNA sequence: TGTGCCAGCAGTTACTCTGGGACAGGGGGGGACTATGGCTACACCTTC. This translates into CASSYSGTGGDYGYTF.

The V call is TRBV5-1, the J call TRBJ2-5, with D unresolved. The CDR3 length is 16 residues. The germline CDR1 and CDR2 sequences are SGHRS and YFSETQ. Deletions cut 0 bases from V and 0 bases from J, with 12 bases between. The CDR3 DNA reads TGCGCCAGCAGCTTGGTTAGACAAGCCTACCAAGAGACCCAGTACTTC. It yields the protein CASSLVRQAYQETQYF. Using reference TRBV5-1 and TRBJ2-5 for the parts outside the CDR3, the full variable domain is KAGVTQTPRYLIKTRGQQVTLSCSPISGHRSVSWYQQTPGQGLQFLFEYFSETQRNKGNFPGRFSGRQFSNSRSEMNVSTLELGDSALYLCASSLVRQAYQETQYFGPGTRLLVL.

The chain is built from TRBV6-5 and TRBJ2-1; no reliable D call. V gave up 1 base and J gave up 0 bases, with 7 bases separating them. Germline-derived CDR1 and CDR2 are MNHEY and SVGAGI. This CDR3 contains 15 residues. In DNA, the CDR3 is TGTGCCAGCAGTTACTTTTCAGGCTCCTACAATGAGCAGTTCTTC. Translating it yields CASSYFSGSYNEQFF.